These 15 T cell receptor beta chains were all obtained from the same sample, sequenced in a study of shared clonotypes between healthy human individuals. Libraries were prepared by immunoSEQ multiplex PCR; TCRdb keeps only in-frame clonotypes and omits some of them. Counted here are a few hundred thousand clones, roughly 96% occurring once; the ten biggest clones make up around 0.32%. Sequences were obtained from memory CD8+ T cells sorted from blood. The subset here: CD45RO+ cells pooled with CCR7-negative TemRA cells. Every receptor here comes from a man aged 25-45 years in good health.

The rearrangement uses TRBV2 and TRBJ1-5; a weak D match, TRBD1 (5 bases). The CDR3 runs to 13 residues. Trimming removed 4 bases from V and 7 bases from J, with 11 bases in between. Per germline, CDR1 SNHLY and CDR2 FYNNEI. The CDR3 nucleotides read TGTGCCAGCAGTGGGGGACCCAAACAGCCCCAGCATTTT. Protein product: CASSGGPKQPQHF.

This clone was seen a single time. V gene TRBV6-5 combines with J gene TRBJ2-5; D possibly matches TRBD1 or TRBD2 (5 bases each). Germline V gene data show CDR1 as MNHEY and CDR2 as SVGAGI. This CDR3 is 13 amino acids long. Trimming cost V 6 bases and J 5 bases, with 13 bases left between them. This chain's CDR3 is CASSRRERETQYF. Here the CDR3 DNA reads TGTGCCAGCAGCCGCAGGGAGAGGGAGACCCAGTACTTC.

This clone appeared once. Other DNA sequences in this specimen translate into the identical CDR3. This chain uses TRBV6-5 with TRBJ2-7; D call uncertain. Germline CDR1 MNHEY, CDR2 SVGAGI. The CDR3 totals 15 residues. The V end lost 0 bases, the J end lost 0 bases, and 9 bases lay between the germline ends. CDR3 sequence (DNA): TGTGCCAGCAGTTACTCGGGCAGGAGCTCCTACGAGCAGTACTTC. Protein sequence: CASSYSGRSSYEQYF.

The genes are TRBV10-3 and TRBJ2-7; no clear D. The CDR3 is 15 residues long. CDR1 and CDR2 (germline): ENHRY, SYGVKD. Trimming took off 11 bases at V and 0 bases at J, with 20 bases between the two ends. CDR3 sequence: CASSSGTVISYEQYF. In DNA form, the CDR3 reads TGTGCCTCCTCGTCTGGAACAGTAATCTCCTACGAGCAGTACTTC.

The chain combines TRBV18 with TRBJ2-2; TRBD2 matches 9 bases. After removal of 4 bases from V and 4 bases from J, the junction contained 7 bases not matched to a gene. The V gene's germline CDR1 is KGHSH and CDR2 LQKENI. CDR3 length equals 16 residues. Here the CDR3 reads CASSLPSGTGTGELFF. The CDR3, as DNA: TGTGCCAGCTCACTCCCTAGCGGGACGGGCACCGGGGAGCTGTTTTTT.

The chain combines TRBV9 with TRBJ2-1; TRBD1 aligns across 9 bases. Germline CDR1 SGDLS, CDR2 YYNGEE. V shed 5 bases and J 8 bases; nucleotides not matched to a gene: 14. The CDR3 has 16 residues. The CDR3 spells CASSPPSGQGYDEQFF. The CDR3 region has the DNA TGTGCCAGCAGTCCCCCGTCGGGACAGGGTTACGATGAGCAGTTCTTC. Variable domain in full (rest from reference TRBV9 and TRBJ2-1): DSGVTQTPKHLITATGQRVTLRCSPRSGDLSVYWYQQSLDQGLQFLIQYYNGEERAKGNILERFSAQQFPDLHSELNLSSLELGDSALYFCASSPPSGQGYDEQFFGPGTRLTVL.

The count of this clone is one. V usage is TRBV29-1 and J usage is TRBJ2-3; D gene unclear. V lost 4 bases, J lost 2 bases, and 13 bases lay in between. The CDR3 sequence is 14 residues long. Germline CDR1 is SQVTM and CDR2 is ANQGSEA. The chain's CDR3 is CSVVELRYTDTQYF. In nucleotides, the CDR3 is TGCAGCGTTGTCGAGCTTAGATACACAGATACGCAGTATTTT.

V is TRBV6-5 and J is TRBJ1-4; no clear D gene. Germline V CDR1 and CDR2: MNHEY, SVGAGI. V dropped 2 bases and J dropped 0 bases, with 7 bases sitting between them. The CDR3 spans 15 residues. This CDR3 is CASSYIQATNEKLFF. CDR3 in DNA: TGTGCCAGCAGTTACATCCAGGCAACTAATGAAAAACTGTTTTTT.

The gene calls are TRBV2 and TRBJ2-6, with 8 bases aligning to TRBD1. CDR3 size: 18 residues. In germline, CDR1 is SNHLY, CDR2 FYNNEI. Unmatched junction bases numbered 9, after V lost 3 bases and J lost 2 bases. As DNA, the CDR3 is TGTGCCAGCAGTGACCCGCTAAGACAGGGGCCTGGGGCCAACGTCCTGACTTTC. This translates into CASSDPLRQGPGANVLTF.

This chain uses TRBV5-4 with TRBJ2-4; 13 nucleotides match TRBD2. CDR3 length: 15 amino acids. The junction had 1 base not matched to a gene; V was cut back by 3 bases and J by 4 bases. Germline-derived CDR1 and CDR2 are SGHNT and YYREEE (reference sequence). The CDR3 reads CASSSGLAGKNIQYF. DNA of the CDR3: TGTGCCAGCAGCTCGGGACTAGCGGGAAAAAACATTCAGTACTTC.

V gene TRBV2 combines with J gene TRBJ2-2; 8 nucleotides match TRBD2. The V and J ends lost 0 bases and 8 bases, in that order; junction bases with no gene match: 14. Germline loops: CDR1 SNHLY, CDR2 FYNNEI. The CDR3 runs to 18 residues. CDR3 protein: CASSEAPGGLGLAGELFF. CDR3 DNA sequence: TGTGCCAGCAGTGAAGCGCCTGGGGGACTAGGACTGGCAGGGGAGCTGTTTTTT.

This clone was seen only a few times. This chain uses TRBV18 with TRBJ1-1; 7 bases fit TRBD1. J was trimmed by 1 base and V by 1 base; bases with no gene match: 0. CDR3 length: 14 residues. The germline CDR1 and CDR2 sequences are KGHSH and LQKENI. This CDR3 reads CASSPQGANTEAFF. The CDR3 DNA follows: TGTGCCAGCTCACCACAGGGGGCGAACACTGAAGCTTTCTTT.

The gene calls are TRBV5-4 and TRBJ2-5; 8 bases fit TRBD2. There are 17 residues in the CDR3. With V trimmed by 1 base and J by 2 bases, 10 bases remained unmatched. Germline CDR1 is SGHNT and CDR2 is YYREEE (reference sequence). The CDR3: CASSLFVVAGIQETQYF. CDR3 in DNA: TGTGCCAGCAGCTTGTTTGTGGTAGCGGGGATACAAGAGACCCAGTACTTC.

This chain uses TRBV19 with TRBJ1-2; TRBD1 aligns across 11 bases. From germline, CDR1 is LNHDA and CDR2 SQIVND (reference sequence). V shed 4 bases and J 4 bases; nucleotides not matched to a gene: 8. CDR3 length: 16 residues. The CDR3 sequence is CASSTPRTGGIYGYTF. In DNA, the CDR3 is TGTGCCAGTAGTACACCAAGGACAGGGGGCATCTATGGCTACACCTTC.

The chain uses TRBV6-1 and TRBJ2-1; 8 nucleotides line up with TRBD1. Per germline, CDR1 MNHNS and CDR2 SASEGT. With 7 bases clipped from V and 6 bases from J, the junction kept 11 bases outside the gene matches. The CDR3 has 15 residues. CDR3 sequence reads: CASTRQGSLSNEQFF. DNA of the CDR3: TGTGCCAGCACCAGACAGGGGAGTCTGAGCAATGAGCAGTTCTTC.